The present entry profiles one TCR beta chain with its context. Its antigen is not known. These data come from a study of human T cells and chemical hapten exposure. The wider study: From small differences in pooled library volume came most of the variation in per-sample TCR yields. Findings and limits, study-wide: As the donors had alopecia, their immune response may differ from healthy people's.

TCRdb redid the calling of the RACE reads with MiXCR, one entry per CDR3 protein. The table records some 400,000 distinct CDR3 sequences, 5.1% of them present only once. Stated time point: pre-sensitization, week 0. The sample's treatment: therapeutic diphenylcyclopropenone sensitization with weekly scalp DPC. Donors, patients with alopecia ranging from 18 to 70 years old and judged suitable for DPC, provided samples. This CDR3 has 16 amino acids. V lost 1 base and J lost 3; bases outside the gene matches: 3. Germline values: CDR1 MDHEN, CDR2 SYDVKM. The origin of this receptor is a woman aged 50 to 60 with alopecia areata. Some clones in this sample may be carry-over from other donors' samples. Sequences were derived from whole blood, sampled in connection with sensitization to the hapten diphenylcyclopropenone (DPC). The genes are TRBV28 and TRBJ2-1; TRBD2 matches at 10 bases. CDR3 coding DNA: TGTGCCAGCAGTTTATTAGCGGGAGGCAGCTACAATGAGCAGTTCTTC. Translated: CASSLLAGGSYNEQFF.